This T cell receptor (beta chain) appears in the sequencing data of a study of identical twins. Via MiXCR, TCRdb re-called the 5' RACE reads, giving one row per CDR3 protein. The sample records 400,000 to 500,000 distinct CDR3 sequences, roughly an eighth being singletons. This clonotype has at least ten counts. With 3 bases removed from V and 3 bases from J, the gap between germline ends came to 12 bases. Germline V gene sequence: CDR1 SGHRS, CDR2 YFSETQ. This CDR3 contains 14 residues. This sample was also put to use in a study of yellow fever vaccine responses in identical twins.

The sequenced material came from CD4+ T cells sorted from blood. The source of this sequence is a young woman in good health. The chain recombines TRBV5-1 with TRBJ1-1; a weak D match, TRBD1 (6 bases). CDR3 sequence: CASSSWEGDTEAFF. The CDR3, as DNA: TGCGCCAGCAGCTCCTGGGAGGGGGACACTGAAGCTTTCTTT.